These T cell receptor beta chains were read from a single sample in a study of T cell changes during pregnancy in multiple sclerosis. Method: immunoSEQ multiplex PCR; TCRdb's copy keeps in-frame clones and lacks some. The sample records roughly 79,000 clones, approximately 92% being singletons. Sequences were derived from peripheral blood, sampled in the second trimester of pregnancy. All receptors come from a female donor in good health, enrolled as a control in a pregnancy study. The CDR3 runs from the conserved cysteine through the conserved F or W. The D gene is left open where the match is weak. The size entry is marked missing in some rows and otherwise reads once, few, many or a size class.

- | TRBJ1-2 | TRBV5-1 | - | CASSLRDYGYTF | TGCGCCAGCAGCTTGCGGGATTATGGCTACACCTTC
TRBD1 | TRBJ1-5 | TRBV7-8 | - | CASRKDRAIGNQPQHF | TGTGCCAGCAGGAAGGACAGGGCGATCGGCAATCAGCCCCAGCATTTT
TRBD1 | TRBJ2-7 | TRBV9 | - | CASSETQGTGSYEQYF | TGTGCCAGCAGCGAGACTCAAGGGACAGGGAGCTACGAGCAGTACTTC
TRBD1 | TRBJ1-5 | TRBV19 | - | CASSIEAGGFGSNQPQHF | TGTGCCAGTAGTATAGAGGCAGGGGGCTTCGGTAGCAATCAGCCCCAGCATTTT
- | TRBJ1-1 | TRBV5-1 | - | CASSLGTGMEDTEAFF | TGCGCCAGCAGCTTGGGAACAGGGATGGAAGACACTGAAGCTTTCTTT
TRBD2 | TRBJ2-7 | TRBV7-9 | - | CASSGGLAGAHSYEQYF | TGTGCCAGCAGCGGAGGACTAGCGGGGGCCCACTCCTACGAGCAGTACTTC
TRBD1 | TRBJ2-3 | TRBV5-1 | - | CASSLGDRETDTQYF | TGCGCCAGCAGCTTGGGGGACAGGGAAACAGATACGCAGTATTTT
- | TRBJ2-7 | TRBV7-6 | - | CASSFQGNAGEQYF | TGTGCCAGCAGCTTCCAGGGGAACGCGGGCGAGCAGTACTTC
TRBD1 | TRBJ2-3 | TRBV10-3 | - | CAISMDPGQGADTQYF | TGTGCCATCAGCATGGACCCGGGACAGGGGGCAGATACGCAGTATTTT
- | TRBJ1-2 | TRBV6-5 | - | CASSYSPSGSGNGYTF | TGTGCCAGCAGTTACTCCCCGAGTGGTTCCGGGAATGGCTACACCTTC
TRBD1 | TRBJ2-7 | TRBV7-6 | - | CASSLAAGTGTYEQYF | TGTGCCAGCAGCTTAGCAGCCGGGACAGGTACCTACGAGCAGTACTTC
- | TRBJ1-5 | TRBV30 | - | CAWSGQGGTAQHF | TGTGCCTGGTCCGGGCAGGGAGGAACCGCCCAGCATTTT
- | TRBJ1-2 | TRBV4-3 | - | CASSHIGGINNNYGYTF | TGCGCCAGCAGCCATATTGGGGGCATCAATAATAACTATGGCTACACCTTC
TRBD1 | TRBJ1-2 | TRBV27 | - | CASSLLGDRGQGYTF | TGTGCCAGCAGTTTACTGGGGGACAGGGGGCAAGGCTACACCTTC
- | TRBJ2-1 | TRBV11-3 | - | CASSLARTDNEQFF | TGTGCCAGCAGCCTAGCTAGAACTGACAATGAGCAGTTCTTC
- | TRBJ2-7 | TRBV6-6 | - | CASSTDRFSYEQYF | TGTGCCAGCAGTACCGACAGGTTCTCCTACGAGCAGTACTTC
- | TRBJ1-3 | TRBV29-1 | - | CSASYGTAGNTIYF | TGCAGCGCCTCCTACGGTACAGCAGGAAACACCATATATTTT
TRBD1 | TRBJ2-1 | TRBV5-1 | - | CASSFGTARNEQFF | TGCGCCAGCAGCTTTGGGACAGCCCGGAATGAGCAGTTCTTC
TRBD1 | TRBJ2-3 | TRBV2 | once | CASRGDRAASDTQYF | TGTGCCAGCAGGGGCGACAGGGCGGCCTCAGATACGCAGTATTTT
TRBD1 | TRBJ1-6 | TRBV6-5 | - | CASSFTKGTVGSPLHF | TGTGCCAGCAGTTTCACGAAAGGGACAGTGGGTTCACCCCTCCACTTT
- | TRBJ2-7 | TRBV27 | - | CASKFRGTYEQYF | TGTGCCAGCAAATTTCGGGGTACCTACGAGCAGTACTTC
TRBD1 | TRBJ2-7 | TRBV19 | - | CASSPWTGMSSYEQYF | TGTGCCAGTAGTCCTTGGACAGGCATGAGCTCCTACGAGCAGTACTTC
TRBD2 | TRBJ2-3 | TRBV2 | - | CASGLAGGGTSTDTQYF | TGTGCCAGCGGACTAGCGGGGGGTGGAACTAGCACAGATACGCAGTATTTT
- | TRBJ1-6 | TRBV30 | - | CAWTPGTGNSPLHF | TGTGCCTGGACCCCAGGAACTGGGAATTCACCCCTCCACTTT
- | TRBJ1-2 | TRBV5-1 | - | CASSFLERTTHGYTF | TGCGCCAGCAGCTTTTTAGAAAGAACCACTCATGGCTACACCTTC
- | TRBJ1-3 | TRBV5-4 | - | CASSLFSGGSGNTIYF | TGTGCCAGCAGCTTGTTTTCGGGGGGCTCTGGAAACACCATATATTTT
- | TRBJ2-7 | TRBV18 | once | CASSQDILLYEQYF | TGTGCCAGCTCACAGGACATTCTACTTTACGAGCAGTACTTC
TRBD2 | TRBJ2-7 | TRBV10-3 | - | CAISESPVRGDEQYF | TGTGCCATCAGTGAGTCCCCTGTGCGGGGGGACGAGCAGTACTTC
TRBD2 | TRBJ2-2 | TRBV4-1 | - | CASSQPGTSGVTGELFF | TGCGCCAGCAGCCAACCCGGGACTAGCGGGGTCACCGGGGAGCTGTTTTTT
- | TRBJ1-6 | TRBV29-1 | - | CSVEDQGPGSPLHF | TGCAGCGTTGAAGATCAAGGCCCAGGGTCACCCCTCCACTTT
- | TRBJ2-1 | TRBV7-3 | - | CASSLVLQGRQFF | TGTGCCAGCAGCTTAGTACTTCAGGGAAGGCAGTTCTTC
TRBD1 | TRBJ2-7 | TRBV11-2 | - | CASSLEGGAFPYEQYF | TGTGCCAGCAGCCTAGAAGGGGGCGCGTTCCCCTACGAGCAGTACTTC
TRBD1 | TRBJ2-2 | TRBV6-6 | - | CASSRTGPRSGELFF | TGTGCCAGCAGTAGGACAGGGCCTAGATCCGGGGAGCTGTTTTTT
- | TRBJ1-1 | TRBV10-3 | - | CAISGDRSTEAFF | TGTGCCATCAGTGGAGACAGGTCGACTGAAGCTTTCTTT
- | TRBJ1-2 | TRBV7-9 | - | CASSLVDRANYGYTF | TGTGCCAGCAGCTTAGTTGACAGAGCTAACTATGGCTACACCTTC
TRBD2 | TRBJ2-3 | TRBV5-1 | - | CASSWSGGPSTDTQYF | TGCGCCAGCAGCTGGAGCGGGGGGCCTAGCACAGATACGCAGTATTTT
TRBD1 | TRBJ1-2 | TRBV5-4 | - | CASSHKTGARGYTF | TGTGCCAGCAGCCATAAGACAGGGGCCAGAGGCTACACCTTC
TRBD1 | TRBJ1-3 | TRBV27 | - | CASRTGVGGNTIYF | TGTGCCAGTAGAACAGGGGTGGGAGGAAACACCATATATTTT